A single sample is the source of the 5 T cell receptor beta chains below, sequenced in a study of identical twins. TCRdb used MiXCR to reprocess the 5' RACE reads, holding one entry per CDR3 protein. The sample includes some 690,000 distinct CDR3 sequences, over 20% of them seen just once. This sample was shared with a second study, whose subject was T cells expressing NK-cell markers.

Sequencing input: PBMCs. These receptors all come from a woman aged 18 to 35 in good health.

This clonotype was recorded a few times. The chain is built from TRBV6-5 and TRBJ2-5; the D is unclear. Per the germline V gene, CDR1 is MNHEY and CDR2 is SVGAGI. Between the trimmed V and J ends, which lost 6 bases and 3 bases, there was a span of 8 bases. This CDR3 is 12 amino acids long. In DNA, the CDR3 is TGTGCCAGCAGAACGACCGAAGAGACCCAGTACTTC. Translating it yields CASRTTEETQYF.

This clonotype was detected ten times or more. V usage is TRBV7-9 and J usage is TRBJ2-7; D is uncertain. Germline CDR1 reads SEHNR; CDR2 reads FQNEAQ (reference sequence). CDR3 length equals 15 residues. The V gene lost 4 bases and the J gene lost 0 bases, with 13 bases spanning the gap. The CDR3 sequence is CASSSTFLSSYEQYF. The CDR3 DNA is TGTGCCAGCAGCTCGACTTTTTTAAGCTCCTACGAGCAGTACTTC.

The table lists this clonotype with a few counts. The CDR3: CATSPRAVYEQYF. As DNA, the CDR3 is TGTGCCACCAGTCCTCGGGCGGTCTACGAGCAGTACTTC. V and J are TRBV15 and TRBJ2-7; D remains ambiguous. Trimming left V 6 bases short and J 3 bases short, with 12 bases between. The CDR3 has 13 residues. Germline loops: CDR1 LNHNV, CDR2 YYDKDF (reference sequence).

The V and J genes are TRBV9 and TRBJ2-3; no definite D call. CDR3 length: 13 amino acids. Trimming took off 0 bases at V and 6 bases at J, with 8 bases between the two ends. In germline, CDR1 is SGDLS, CDR2 YYNGEE. In DNA, the CDR3 is TGTGCCAGCAGCGTAGCTTCCATGGATACGCAGTATTTT. This translates into CASSVASMDTQYF.

J is TRBJ2-7 and V is TRBV12-3 or TRBV12-4; D remains ambiguous. V gave up 5 bases and J gave up 3 bases, with 23 bases separating them. The CDR3 is 17 amino acids. In DNA, the CDR3 is TGTGCCAGCAGTGTCTACCCTAAAAGGACCGAGGACTACGAGCAGTACTTC. Protein: CASSVYPKRTEDYEQYF.